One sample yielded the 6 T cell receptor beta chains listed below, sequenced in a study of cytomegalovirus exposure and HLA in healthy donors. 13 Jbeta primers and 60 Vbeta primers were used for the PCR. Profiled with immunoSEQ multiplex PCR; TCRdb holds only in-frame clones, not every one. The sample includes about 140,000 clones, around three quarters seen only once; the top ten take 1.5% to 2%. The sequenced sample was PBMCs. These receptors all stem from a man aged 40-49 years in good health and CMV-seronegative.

Here the CDR3 reads CASSWGQQETQYF. CDR3 in DNA: TGTGCCAGCAGCTGGGGACAGCAAGAGACCCAGTACTTC. The chain employs TRBV7-9 and TRBJ2-5, with TRBD1 matching 7 bases. V lost 4 bases to trimming and J lost 2 bases; unmatched junction nucleotides: 1. The CDR3 runs 13 residues. Germline assignment: CDR1 SEHNR and CDR2 FQNEAQ (reference sequence).

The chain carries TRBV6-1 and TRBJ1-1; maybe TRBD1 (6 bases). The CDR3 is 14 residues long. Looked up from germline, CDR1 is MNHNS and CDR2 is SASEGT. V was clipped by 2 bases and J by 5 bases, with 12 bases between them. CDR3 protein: CASSERGAGTEAFF. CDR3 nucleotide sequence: TGTGCCAGCAGTGAACGGGGGGCAGGGACTGAAGCTTTCTTT.

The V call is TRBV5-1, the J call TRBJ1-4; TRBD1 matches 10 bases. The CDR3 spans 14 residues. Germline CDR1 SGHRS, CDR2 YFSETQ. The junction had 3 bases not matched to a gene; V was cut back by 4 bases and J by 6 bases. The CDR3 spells CASSPGQGYEKLFF. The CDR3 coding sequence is TGCGCCAGCAGCCCGGGACAGGGGTATGAAAAACTGTTTTTT.

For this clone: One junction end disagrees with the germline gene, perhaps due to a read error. The DNA of the CDR3 is TGCGCCAGCAGCCCCCAAGCGGACCCCCAAGGGACCCAGTACTTC. Its protein product is CASSPQADPQGTQYF. This sequence joins TRBV5-1 and TRBJ2-5, with a possible D match to TRBD2 (5 bases). This CDR3 is built from 15 residues. Germline V gives CDR1 SGHRS, CDR2 YFSETQ. Supplemented by reference TRBV5-1 and TRBJ2-5, the full variable domain reads KAGVTQTPRYLIKTRGQQVTLSCSPISGHRSVSWYQQTPGQGLQFLFEYFSETQRNKGNFPGRFSGRQFSNSRSEMNVSTLELGDSALYLCASSPQADPQGTQYFGPGTRLLVL.

CDR3 protein: CASSSGTGSNYEQYF. The CDR3 nucleotides are TGTGCCAGCAGCTCCGGGACAGGGTCGAATTACGAGCAGTACTTC. The J gene is TRBJ2-7, the V gene TRBV7-3; TRBD1 agrees at 9 bases. This CDR3 comprises 15 residues. With V trimmed by 4 bases and J by 4 bases, 8 bases remained unmatched. CDR1 and CDR2 from the germline V gene are SGHTA and FQGTGA.

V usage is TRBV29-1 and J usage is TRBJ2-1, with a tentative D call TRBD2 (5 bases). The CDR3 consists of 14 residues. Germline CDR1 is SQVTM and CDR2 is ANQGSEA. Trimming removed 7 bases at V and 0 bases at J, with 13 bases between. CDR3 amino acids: CSALSGSSYNEQFF. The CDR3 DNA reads TGCAGCGCCCTGAGTGGGAGCTCCTACAATGAGCAGTTCTTC.